A selection of T cell receptor beta chains follows, all from one sample in a study of T cells in Graves' hyperthyroidism and ophthalmopathy. Each CDR3 protein is one row after TCRdb ran MiXCR on the multiplex PCR reads. This sample carries around 580,000 distinct CDR3 sequences, 35% to 55% of them seen once, and the ten largest clones take around 8%. Input material: peripheral blood or thyroid tissue (not recorded which). These receptors were taken from a young woman with Graves' hyperthyroidism. CDR3s include the opening cysteine and the closing phenylalanine or tryptophan. D genes are given only for firm matches. Clone size is given for some rows only: seen once, a few or many times, or a class if the clone is expanded.

J gene,D gene,CDR3 length,V gene,clone size,CDR3 DNA,CDR3 protein
TRBJ2-7,.,13,TRBV20-1,many,TGCAGTGCTATTCCGGGTGGGGTTTACGAGCAGTACTTC,CSAIPGGVYEQYF
TRBJ1-5,TRBD1,19,TRBV2,.,TGTGCCGGCAGAGCGGGACTAGCGGGAGGGGGCTCCTACAATGAGCCCCAGCATTTT,CAGRAGLAGGGSYNEPQHF
TRBJ1-5,.,16,TRBV7-6,many,TGTGCCAGCAGCCGATTGACAGGCAGTGCGGATCAGCCCCAGCATTTT,CASSRLTGSADQPQHF
TRBJ2-2,TRBD2,15,TRBV10-3,.,TGTGCCATCACCCCGGGACTAGCGGACACCGGGGAGCTGTTTTTT,CAITPGLADTGELFF
TRBJ1-1,TRBD1,13,TRBV6-1,many,TGTGCCATCCGGGACAGGGGCGTCACTGAAGCTTTCTTT,CAIRDRGVTEAFF
TRBJ1-6,TRBD1,14,TRBV2,.,TGTGCCAGCCGGGACAGGGCAGTGGGTCAGCCCCTCCACTTT,CASRDRAVGQPLHF
TRBJ2-3,.,14,TRBV5-6,.,TGTGCCAGCAGCTTGAACAGGTTAGGTGATACGCAGTATTTT,CASSLNRLGDTQYF
TRBJ2-6,TRBD2,18,TRBV12-3/TRBV12-4,many,TGTGCCAGCAGTTCCTACCCTCCGGGAGGCTCTGGGGCCAACGTCCTGACTTTC,CASSSYPPGGSGANVLTF
TRBJ1-5,TRBD1,16,TRBV7-9,few,TGTGCCAGCAGCGGGGGCACAGGGGGACGGAATCAGCCCCAGCATTTT,CASSGGTGGRNQPQHF
TRBJ2-6,TRBD1,13,TRBV29-1,.,TGCAGTGCGACAGGGGTCGGGGCCAACGTCCTGACTTTC,CSATGVGANVLTF
TRBJ2-7,TRBD1,13,TRBV6-5,once,TGTGCCAGCAGTTACTCGATGACAGGGGAGCAGTACTTC,CASSYSMTGEQYF
TRBJ1-4,TRBD1,12,TRBV2,many,TGTGCCAGCGACAGGGGGGAAGAAAAACTGTTTTTT,CASDRGEEKLFF
TRBJ2-2,TRBD2,19,TRBV20-1,.,TGCAGTGCTAGAGAATGGAAAACTAGCGGGAGGGCCTTTGCCGGGGAGCTGTTTTTT,CSAREWKTSGRAFAGELFF
TRBJ2-7,.,11,TRBV24-1,.,TGTGCCACCAGTACGGGTTACGGGCAGTGCTTC,CATSTGYGQCF
TRBJ2-7,TRBD1,14,TRBV6-5,.,TGTGCCAGCAGTCACTCAGGGACAGGGAACGAGCAGTACTTC,CASSHSGTGNEQYF
TRBJ1-1,.,14,TRBV20-1,many,TGCAGTGCTAGACAGGGTATATCGGACACTGAAGCTTTCTTT,CSARQGISDTEAFF
TRBJ1-2,.,14,TRBV27,few,TGTGCCAGCAGCACGGGGGCGCGAGGCTATGGCTACACCTTC,CASSTGARGYGYTF
TRBJ2-6,.,15,TRBV9,many,TGTGCCAGCAGCGGACCAGGGTCTGGGGCCAACGTCCTGACTTTC,CASSGPGSGANVLTF
TRBJ2-1,.,15,TRBV11-2,.,TGTGCCAGCAGCTTAGGTTCGGGCTCCTACAATGAGCAGTTCTTC,CASSLGSGSYNEQFF
TRBJ1-4,TRBD1,17,TRBV4-3,few,TGCGCCAGCAGCCCCGGGACAGGGGTTGCAACTAATGAAAAACTGTTTTTT,CASSPGTGVATNEKLFF
TRBJ1-2,.,9,TRBV2,.,TGTGCCAGCTCCGGGTCTAACACCTTC,CASSGSNTF
TRBJ2-6,.,10,TRBV20-1,.,TGCAGTGCTAGAGATCTCGTCGAGACTTTC,CSARDLVETF
TRBJ2-3,.,15,TRBV5-1,.,TGCGCCAGCAGCCTCCGTTGGCAGGGGACAGATACGCAGTATTTT,CASSLRWQGTDTQYF
TRBJ2-2,TRBD1,16,TRBV24-1,few,TGTGCCACCAGTGACACCCCGGACAGGTCAGTGGGTGAGCAGTTTTTT,CATSDTPDRSVGEQFF
TRBJ2-5,TRBD2,16,TRBV6-1,few,TGTGCCAGCAGTAAAGACTGGACTAGACTCGTAGAGACCCAGTACTTC,CASSKDWTRLVETQYF
TRBJ2-7,.,14,TRBV7-9,many,TGTGCCAGCAGCTTAGCGGCAGCCTCCTACGAGCAGTACTTC,CASSLAAASYEQYF
TRBJ1-5,.,15,TRBV12-3/TRBV12-4,many,TGTGCCAGCAGTTTATTACCGTTTAGCAATCAGCCCCAGCATTTT,CASSLLPFSNQPQHF
TRBJ2-1,TRBD2,15,TRBV7-2,.,TGTGCCAGCAGGAAGGGACTAGCGGACTACAATGAGCAGTTCTTC,CASRKGLADYNEQFF
TRBJ1-1,.,13,TRBV14,many,TGTGCCAGCAGCGCTCAGATCGGTACTGAAGCTTTCTTT,CASSAQIGTEAFF
TRBJ1-1,TRBD1,13,TRBV7-3,.,TGTGCCAGCAGCACGACAGGGGGACCTGAAGCTTTCTTT,CASSTTGGPEAFF
TRBJ2-7,TRBD2,17,TRBV7-2,.,TGTGCCAGCTCACCAATGGCTAGCGGGAGGCAGACCTACGAGCGGTACTTC,CASSPMASGRQTYERYF
TRBJ1-2,.,14,TRBV5-1,many,TGCGCCAGCAGCTTGGGAAGGGGGTATGATGGCTACACCTTC,CASSLGRGYDGYTF
TRBJ1-2,.,15,TRBV5-4,many,TGTGCCAGCAGCTTCGGAGCAGGGGAGGGGTATGGCTACACCTTC,CASSFGAGEGYGYTF
TRBJ1-2,TRBD1,13,TRBV6-2/TRBV6-3,few,TGTGCCAGCAGTAACACAGGGGTGTATGGCTACACCTTC,CASSNTGVYGYTF
TRBJ1-5,.,16,TRBV2,many,TGTGCCAGCAGTGCTCGCGGACAGAGTAGCAATCAGCCCCAGCATTTT,CASSARGQSSNQPQHF
TRBJ1-4,.,14,TRBV9,many,TGTGCCAGCAGCGTCGGGCAGACTAATGAAAAACTGTTTTTT,CASSVGQTNEKLFF
TRBJ1-1,.,13,TRBV24-1,many,TGTGCCACCAGGAAAGGGTTGAACACTGAAGCTTTCTTT,CATRKGLNTEAFF
TRBJ1-2,.,14,TRBV7-2,once,TGTGCCAGCAGCTCCGGGGCAGGGGCTTTTGCCTACACCTTC,CASSSGAGAFAYTF
TRBJ2-7,.,15,TRBV5-1,.,TGCGCCAGCAGCTTGTTCCGGGGCGGGAATGAGGAGCAGTACTTC,CASSLFRGGNEEQYF
TRBJ1-6,.,14,TRBV7-2,many,TGTGCCAGCAGCTGGGGGCCAGGGAATTCACCCCTCCACTTT,CASSWGPGNSPLHF